This T cell receptor (beta chain) originates from a study of blood T cell repertoires in COVID-19. Study-level information: Italy, Spain and the United States were the sources of the convalescent and acute COVID-19 samples. From T cells, B-cell-depleted T cells, or PBMCs came the material, which was cDNA or gDNA.

Patients of the Seattle cohort, enrolled during active infection, were followed longitudinally. Authors' methods: From reference gene primer amplification, estimates of nucleated cell counts were derived. Generated by immunoSEQ multiplex PCR, the TCRdb table keeps only in-frame clones and is missing some. The DNA was the basis for D and trimming; V, J and clone size are from that table. The sample has 300,000 or so clones, roughly 90% seen once. The CDR3 totals 15 residues. Germline V gene data show CDR1 as LNHDA and CDR2 as SQIVND (reference sequence). The V end was cut by 4 bases, the J end by 3 bases, with 13 bases between.

The sequencing sample was made of peripheral blood. The chain couples TRBV19 to TRBJ2-1; D is possibly TRBD2 (6 bases). The TCR originated in a woman aged 25-40 years with COVID-19, enrolled during active disease. This CDR3 reads CASSSRDSIYNEQFF. The CDR3 DNA reads TGTGCCAGTAGTAGCCGGGACTCAATCTACAATGAGCAGTTCTTC.